These T cell receptor beta chains were read from a single sample in a study of CD8 T cells in Susac syndrome. One entry per CDR3 protein, called by TCRdb with MiXCR from the immunoSEQ multiplex PCR reads. The table shows fewer than 350,000 distinct CDR3 sequences, with 85% occurring only once. The sample comprised CD8+ T cells from PBMCs. These receptors were collected from a human donor with multiple sclerosis. Each CDR3 is given with its conserved first and last residue. The D gene is left open where the match is weak. Some rows mark clone size as missing; the rest say once, few, many or name a class of expanded clone.

j_gene,d_gene,v_gene,abundance,CDR3nt,CDR3aa
TRBJ2-7,.,TRBV4-3,.,TGCGCCAGCAGCCAAGACACTGGGGTTGGCGACGAGCAGTACTTC,CASSQDTGVGDEQYF
TRBJ1-1,.,TRBV25-1,.,TGTGCCAGCAGTGATACGCAAAGGGACAAATGGGACACTGAAGCTTTCTTT,CASSDTQRDKWDTEAFF
TRBJ1-2,.,TRBV12-3/TRBV12-4,.,TGTGCCAGCAGTTACAGTTCCGCCGTCGATGGCTACACCTTC,CASSYSSAVDGYTF
TRBJ2-2,TRBD2,TRBV27,.,TGTGCCAGCAGTTTAGAGCGGGAAAGGCACGGGGAGCTGTTTTTT,CASSLERERHGELFF
TRBJ2-1,.,TRBV21-1,.,TGTGCCAGCAGCCCTCCCGGCCGCGCCTGTTTAGGGTGGGATGAGCAGTTCTTC,CASSPPGRACLGWDEQFF
TRBJ2-7,TRBD1,TRBV30,.,TGTGCCGGGACAGGGGAATTGAAGAGCTCCTACGAGCAGTACTTC,CAGTGELKSSYEQYF
TRBJ2-1,.,TRBV21-1,.,TGTGCCAGCAGCAGCGGAGCCGGGGAGCAGTTCTTC,CASSSGAGEQFF
TRBJ1-3,.,TRBV27,once,TGTGCCAGCAGTTTAGGGGGTCTTGGTAACACCATATATTTT,CASSLGGLGNTIYF
TRBJ2-7,.,TRBV29-1,.,TGCAGCGTTGAAGGACGCGGCTCCTACGAGCAGTACTTC,CSVEGRGSYEQYF
TRBJ2-2,.,TRBV28,.,TGTGCCAGCAGTTTATTTCGGAAAGGCCTAAGGAACACCGGGGAGCTGTTTTTT,CASSLFRKGLRNTGELFF
TRBJ1-2,.,TRBV25-1,once,TGTGCCACCTTAAAAGGGGACTTCTATGGCTACACCTTC,CATLKGDFYGYTF
TRBJ2-7,TRBD2,TRBV5-4,.,TGTGCCAGCAGCGGCGGGACTAGCGGTACCTACGAGCAGTACTTC,CASSGGTSGTYEQYF
TRBJ1-5,.,TRBV27,.,TGTGCCAGCAGTTTATCGGGGGGAAGTCAGCCCCAGCATTTT,CASSLSGGSQPQHF
TRBJ2-1,.,TRBV27,.,TGTGCCAGCAGTTCCATCGGCGAGCAGTTCTTC,CASSSIGEQFF
TRBJ2-2,TRBD2,TRBV6-5,.,TGTGCCAGCAGTTCCAGCGGGAGGGCGGGGGGCACCGGGGAGCTGTTTTTT,CASSSSGRAGGTGELFF
TRBJ1-1,.,TRBV11-3,.,TGTGCCAGCAGCTTAAAGGGGGGGCCGAACACTGAAGCTTTCTTT,CASSLKGGPNTEAFF
TRBJ1-1,.,TRBV7-6,.,TGTGCCAGCAGCCTAGGGACTGCAGGGGAGGGAACTGAAGCTTTCTTT,CASSLGTAGEGTEAFF
TRBJ2-7,.,TRBV5-5,.,TGTGCCAGCAGCTTCCGGGACGGAGGATCCTACGAGCAGTACTTC,CASSFRDGGSYEQYF
TRBJ2-1,TRBD2,TRBV10-2,.,TGCGCCAGCAGTGAGCCTAGCGGGGATTACAATGAGCAGTTCTTC,CASSEPSGDYNEQFF
TRBJ2-5,TRBD1,TRBV30,.,TGTGCTGTGACCCCGGGACAGGGTATACAGACCCAGTACTTC,CAVTPGQGIQTQYF
TRBJ1-1,.,TRBV9,.,TGTGCCAGCAGCGTAGGGGGTGCTGAAGCTTTCTTT,CASSVGGAEAFF
TRBJ2-7,.,TRBV19,.,TGTGCCAGTAGTAAGTGGGGCGGACCCTACGAGCAGTACTTC,CASSKWGGPYEQYF
TRBJ2-2,TRBD1,TRBV2,.,TGTGCCAGGCGGACAGGGGTCACCGGGGAGCTGTTTTTT,CARRTGVTGELFF
TRBJ2-3,.,TRBV12-3/TRBV12-4,.,TGTGCCAGCAGTCCCCAGGGACTTTCTAGCACAGATACGCAGTATTTT,CASSPQGLSSTDTQYF
TRBJ2-1,.,TRBV7-3,.,TGTGCCAGCAGCTTAAAGTGGTCCCCGTACAATGAGCAGTTCTTC,CASSLKWSPYNEQFF
TRBJ1-1,.,TRBV5-4,.,TGTGCCAGCAGCTTGGTAACAGGGAGACTACATGAAGCTTTCTTT,CASSLVTGRLHEAFF
TRBJ2-3,TRBD2,TRBV5-1,.,TGCGCCAGCAGGTGGGCGGGAGAGACAGATACGCAGTATTTT,CASRWAGETDTQYF
TRBJ2-7,.,TRBV20-1,.,TGCAGTTTAATCGGCGAGAGCTCCTACGAGCAGTACTTC,CSLIGESSYEQYF
TRBJ1-5,.,TRBV6-2/TRBV6-3,.,TGTGCCAGTAGTGGATCGTATAGCAATCAGCCCCAGCATTTT,CASSGSYSNQPQHF
TRBJ2-1,TRBD2,TRBV2,once,TGTGCTACCCTAAGCGGGAGCGAATACAATGAGCAGTTCTTC,CATLSGSEYNEQFF
TRBJ2-5,TRBD2,TRBV2,.,TGTGCCAGCAGGTGGACTAGCGGGGGCGGGACCCAGTACTTC,CASRWTSGGGTQYF
TRBJ2-5,TRBD2,TRBV4-3,.,TGCGCCAGCAGCCCACGAGCGGGAGGGGAAGAGACCCAGTACTTC,CASSPRAGGEETQYF
TRBJ2-6,.,TRBV6-5,once,TGTGCCAGCTTCGAGCTCTCTGGGGCCAACGTCCTGACTTTC,CASFELSGANVLTF
TRBJ1-2,.,TRBV28,.,TGTGCCAGCAGCTTTACCCCAGTGGACTATGGCTACACCTTC,CASSFTPVDYGYTF
TRBJ2-6,.,TRBV6-5,.,TGTGCCAGCATTTCGGCGGGTGCGTCTGGGGCCAACGTCCTGACTTTC,CASISAGASGANVLTF
TRBJ2-5,.,TRBV6-5,once,TGTGCCAGCAGCAGGACGGACAGCGGGGAGACCCAGTACTTC,CASSRTDSGETQYF
TRBJ1-2,TRBD1,TRBV5-1,.,TGCGCCAGCAGCCCCACCGGGGGGACAGCGAACTACTACACCTTC,CASSPTGGTANYYTF
TRBJ2-1,TRBD1,TRBV11-2,.,TGTGCCAGCAGCTCGGACAGGGGGCGGGAGCTGAGGAGAAGCTCCTACAATGAGCAGTTCTTC,CASSSDRGRELRRSSYNEQFF
TRBJ1-2,.,TRBV30,.,TGTGCCTGGATCGAGATCACGGGTTTTTATGGCTACACCTTC,CAWIEITGFYGYTF
TRBJ2-1,.,TRBV27,.,TGTGCCAGCACCTCTTTAGGTTTTGGGCTAGCTGGTTACAATGAGCAGTTCTTC,CASTSLGFGLAGYNEQFF
TRBJ2-7,.,TRBV12-3/TRBV12-4,.,TGTGCCAGCAGCCATGGACAGACCTACGAGCAGTACTTC,CASSHGQTYEQYF